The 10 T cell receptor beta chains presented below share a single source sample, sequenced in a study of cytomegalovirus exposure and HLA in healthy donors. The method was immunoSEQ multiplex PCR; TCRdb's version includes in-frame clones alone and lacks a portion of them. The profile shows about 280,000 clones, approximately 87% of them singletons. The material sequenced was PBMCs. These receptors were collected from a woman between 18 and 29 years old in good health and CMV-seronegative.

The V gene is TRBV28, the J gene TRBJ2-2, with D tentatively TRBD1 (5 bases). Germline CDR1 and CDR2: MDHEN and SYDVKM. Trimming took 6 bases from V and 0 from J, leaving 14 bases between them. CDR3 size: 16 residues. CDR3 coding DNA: TGTGCCAGCAGCCCTCTGACAGACGCGAACACCGGGGAGCTGTTTTTT. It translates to CASSPLTDANTGELFF.

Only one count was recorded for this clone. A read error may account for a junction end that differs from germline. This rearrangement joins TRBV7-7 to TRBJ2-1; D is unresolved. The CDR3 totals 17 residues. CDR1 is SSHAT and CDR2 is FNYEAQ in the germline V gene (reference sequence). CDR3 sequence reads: CASSLEPFASPYNEQFF. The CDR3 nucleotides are TGTGCTAGCAGCTTAGAACCATTTGCGTCTCCCTACAATGAGCAGTTCTTC.

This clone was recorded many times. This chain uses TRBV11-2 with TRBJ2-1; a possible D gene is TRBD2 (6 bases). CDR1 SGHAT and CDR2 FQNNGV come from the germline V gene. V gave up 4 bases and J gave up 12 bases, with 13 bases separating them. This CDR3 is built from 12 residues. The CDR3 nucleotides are TGTGCCAGCAGCTCTTCTCGGCGGGGGCAGTTCTTC. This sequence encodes CASSSSRRGQFF.

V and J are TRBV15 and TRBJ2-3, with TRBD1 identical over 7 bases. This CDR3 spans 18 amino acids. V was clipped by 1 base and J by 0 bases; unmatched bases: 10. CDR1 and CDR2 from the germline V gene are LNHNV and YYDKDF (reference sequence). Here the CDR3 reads CATSRGGGTKTSTDTQYF. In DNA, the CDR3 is TGTGCCACCAGCAGAGGAGGGGGCACCAAAACTAGCACAGATACGCAGTATTTT.

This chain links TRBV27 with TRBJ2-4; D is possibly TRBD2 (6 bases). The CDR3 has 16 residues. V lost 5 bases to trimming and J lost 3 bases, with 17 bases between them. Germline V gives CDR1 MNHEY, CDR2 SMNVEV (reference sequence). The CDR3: CASSRQTSVVKNIQYF. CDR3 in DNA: TGTGCCAGCAGTCGACAGACTAGTGTAGTCAAAAACATTCAGTACTTC.

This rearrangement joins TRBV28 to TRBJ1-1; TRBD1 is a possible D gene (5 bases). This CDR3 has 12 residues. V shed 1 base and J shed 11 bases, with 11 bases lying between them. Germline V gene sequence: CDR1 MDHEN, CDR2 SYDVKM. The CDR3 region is CASSLLGLQAFF. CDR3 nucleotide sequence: TGTGCCAGCAGTTTATTGGGGCTACAGGCTTTCTTT.

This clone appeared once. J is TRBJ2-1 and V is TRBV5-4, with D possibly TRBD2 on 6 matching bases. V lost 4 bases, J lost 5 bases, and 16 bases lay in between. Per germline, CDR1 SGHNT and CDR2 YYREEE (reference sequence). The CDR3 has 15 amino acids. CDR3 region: CASSVTRGGNNEQFF. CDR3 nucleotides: TGTGCCAGCAGCGTTACTAGGGGCGGGAACAATGAGCAGTTCTTC.

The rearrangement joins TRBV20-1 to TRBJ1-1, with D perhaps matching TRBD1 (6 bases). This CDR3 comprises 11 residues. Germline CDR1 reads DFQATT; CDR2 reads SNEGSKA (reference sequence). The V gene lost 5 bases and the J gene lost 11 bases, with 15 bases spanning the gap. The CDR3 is CSARRQDEAFF. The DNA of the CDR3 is TGCAGTGCTCGCAGACAGGACGAGGCTTTCTTT.

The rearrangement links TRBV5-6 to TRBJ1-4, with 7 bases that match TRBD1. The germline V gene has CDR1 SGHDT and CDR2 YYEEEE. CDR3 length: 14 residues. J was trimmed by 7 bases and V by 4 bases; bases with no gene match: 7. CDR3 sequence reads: CASSLQGIGEKLFF. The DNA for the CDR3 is TGTGCCAGCAGCCTACAGGGGATCGGTGAAAAACTGTTTTTT.

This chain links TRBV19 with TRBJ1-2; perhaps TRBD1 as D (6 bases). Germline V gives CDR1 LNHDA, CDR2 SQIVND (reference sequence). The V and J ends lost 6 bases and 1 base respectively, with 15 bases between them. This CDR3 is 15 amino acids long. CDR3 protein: CASSHADRVNYGYTF. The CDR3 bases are TGTGCCAGTAGCCACGCGGACAGAGTTAACTATGGCTACACCTTC.